The 7 T cell receptor beta chains presented below share a single source sample, sequenced in a study of blood T cells in healthy people across ages. A sample-barcoded 5' primer and a J-beta primer mix were used in a second PCR of about 6 to 12 cycles. TCRdb passed the 5' RACE reads through MiXCR, listing each CDR3 protein once. The sample shows about 620,000 distinct CDR3 sequences, 21% of them seen only once. Sample: blood. These receptors originate from a man aged 70-80 years in good health.

The chain couples TRBV20-1 to TRBJ1-3; D gene uncertain. This CDR3 has 14 amino acids. Looked up from germline, CDR1 is DFQATT and CDR2 is SNEGSKA (reference sequence). V gave up 3 bases and J gave up 0 bases, with 9 bases separating them. CDR3 amino acids: CSARSTLSGNTIYF. The CDR3 DNA reads as TGCAGTGCTAGGTCGACCCTCTCTGGAAACACCATATATTTT.

This clonotype was detected a few times. J is TRBJ1-5 and V is TRBV3-1, with 8 bases lining up with TRBD1. The V and J ends lost 1 base and 6 bases, in that order; junction bases with no gene match: 5. The germline CDR1 and CDR2 sequences are LGHDT and YNNKEL (reference sequence). The CDR3 covers 15 residues. The chain's CDR3 is CASSQGGQGSQPQHF. Here the CDR3 DNA reads TGTGCCAGCAGCCAAGGAGGACAGGGTAGTCAGCCCCAGCATTTT.

The chain couples TRBV20-1 to TRBJ2-5, with D unclear. The V end was cut by 2 bases, the J end by 5 bases, with 21 bases between. Per the germline V gene, CDR1 is DFQATT and CDR2 is SNEGSKA (reference sequence). This CDR3 has 16 amino acids. CDR3 nucleotide sequence: TGCAGTGCTAGACCTTCTATCGGGTTAATGAGGGAGACCCAGTACTTC. It translates to CSARPSIGLMRETQYF.

This clonotype was detected only a few times. V is TRBV14 and J is TRBJ2-5; 7 bases are a match to TRBD1. The better agreement between TRBJ2-7 and the DNA end casts doubt on the J call. In germline, CDR1 is SGHDN, CDR2 FVKESK. The CDR3 has 14 residues. This CDR3 is CASSLMTGLYEQYF. In DNA form, the CDR3 reads TGTGCCAGCAGCCTAATGACAGGGCTCTACGAGCAGTACTTC.

The CDR3 DNA is TGCAGTGCACGACGGGGTAGCACCAGCACAGATACGCAGTATTTT. Residues: CSARRGSTSTDTQYF. The chain has TRBV20-1 and TRBJ2-3, with D possibly matching TRBD2 (5 bases). The length of the CDR3 is 15 residues. V gave up 6 bases and J gave up 0 bases, with 16 bases separating them. CDR1 DFQATT and CDR2 SNEGSKA come from the germline V gene (reference sequence).

This clonotype has more than one count but fewer than ten. The rearrangement joins TRBV14 to TRBJ1-2; possible D gene TRBD1, 6 bases. Trimming cost V 0 bases and J 0 bases, with 14 bases left between them. Germline-derived CDR1 and CDR2 are SGHDN and FVKESK. The CDR3 totals 17 residues. This chain's CDR3 is CASSQDSIGQTNYGYTF. Here the CDR3 DNA reads TGTGCCAGCAGCCAAGATTCAATTGGACAGACTAACTATGGCTACACCTTC.

CDR3 sequence reads: CASSPPEGPVTDTQYF. In DNA form, the CDR3 reads TGTGCCAGCTCACCACCGGAAGGGCCGGTCACAGATACGCAGTATTTT. V and J are TRBV18 and TRBJ2-3, with D unclear. The V end lost 0 bases, the J end lost 2 bases, and 12 bases lay between the germline ends. CDR1 is KGHSH, CDR2 LQKENI, per germline. This CDR3 is 16 amino acids long.